This entry describes one T cell receptor (beta chain). Its antigen is unknown. For each CDR3 protein, TCRdb gives one entry from its re-call of the 5' RACE reads, without DNA. The specimen's table records 150,000 or so distinct CDR3 sequences. The data derive from a study of T cells expressing NK-cell markers. General study results and limits: Dominant NKG2C+ clonotype frequencies of roughly 1.0-7.0% of CD8+ T cells were measured in over 5 donors.

Sequenced: blood T cells: a sorted CD56 or NKG2C T cell subset, CD4+ or CD8+ T cells, or bulk PBMC T cells (not recorded which). The sequence was collected from a woman between 18 and 75 years old in good health.

CDR3 residues: CASSVDGGAYNEQFF. The chain couples TRBV9 to TRBJ2-1; the TRBD1 assignment by TCRdb is unverifiable without DNA. The germline gives CDR1 SGDLS, CDR2 YYNGEE. The CDR3 consists of 15 residues.